This T cell receptor (beta chain) was sequenced for a study of blood T cell repertoires in COVID-19. The CDR3 contains 14 residues. In germline, CDR1 is LNHDA, CDR2 SQIVND (reference sequence). V lost 4 bases to trimming and J lost 7 bases; unmatched junction nucleotides: 9. In the original processing: Scientists estimated how many nucleated cells there were by amplifying reference gene primers. Clones were sequenced by immunoSEQ multiplex PCR, and TCRdb holds only the in-frame ones, with some missing. The V and J calls and clone size are taken from that table; D and trimming were inferred from the DNA. This repertoire shows fewer than 450,000 clones, around 90% found once; its top ten account for 3% to 4%.

This chain links TRBV19 with TRBJ1-2; 7 bases agree with TRBD1. Sequencing was performed on peripheral blood. This clonotype originated in a woman between 18 and 29 years old who had recovered from COVID-19. CDR3 amino acids: CASSTRGSPSGYTF. CDR3 nucleotide sequence: TGTGCCAGTAGTACCAGGGGGTCTCCCTCTGGCTACACCTTC.